This TCR beta chain was profiled in a study of CD8+ T cells in alopecia areata. Per the germline V gene, CDR1 is MNHNY and CDR2 is SVGAGI (reference sequence). V gave up 7 bases and J gave up 5 bases, with 18 bases separating them. The CDR3 is 14 residues long. It was from alopecia areata patients that lesional scalp punch biopsies and peripheral blood were collected. Following extraction, RNA underwent reverse transcription to cDNA, which served as the sequencing template. Profiling relied on immunoSEQ multiplex PCR, and the TCRdb table lists in-frame clones only, not all of them. The sample consists of 45,000 to 70,000 clones, around 96% of them appearing once. This clone came up once.

V and J are TRBV6-6 and TRBJ2-7; D is ambiguous. Material: CD8+ T cells sorted from blood, obtained at week 0. This receptor was taken from a human donor with alopecia areata. CDR3 amino acids: CASNSRVLGDEQYF. The CDR3 DNA sequence: TGTGCCAGCAACTCTAGGGTCCTTGGCGACGAGCAGTACTTC.